This TCR beta chain was captured in a study of blood T cell repertoires in COVID-19. The wider study: Samples of COVID-19 (acute and convalescent) were obtained from the United States, Italy and Spain.

This CDR3 has 16 residues. Germline CDR1 and CDR2: KGHSH and LQKENI. V trimming: 5 bases; J trimming: 2 bases; junction bases outside the gene matches: 6. This clone occurred once. As handled by the study authors: Researchers report that nucleated cell counts were estimated from reference gene primer amplification. Clones were sequenced by immunoSEQ multiplex PCR, and TCRdb holds only the in-frame ones, with some missing. The DNA gave D and trimming, while V, J and clone size come from that table. The sample has 300,000 to 350,000 clones; roughly 90% are singletons. Participants spanned ages roughly 18 to 95 years and resided in some 22 US areas. All exposed participants met a person with COVID-19 within 2 weeks before entering the study.

The V and J genes are TRBV18 and TRBJ2-5; TRBD2 agrees at 12 bases. This sequence originates from a woman in her 30s who had been exposed to COVID-19. The specimen was PBMCs or T cells enriched from blood (not recorded which). In DNA, the CDR3 is TGTGCCAGCTCAGGAACGACTAGCGGGGGTCAAGAGACCCAGTACTTC. It codes for CASSGTTSGGQETQYF.